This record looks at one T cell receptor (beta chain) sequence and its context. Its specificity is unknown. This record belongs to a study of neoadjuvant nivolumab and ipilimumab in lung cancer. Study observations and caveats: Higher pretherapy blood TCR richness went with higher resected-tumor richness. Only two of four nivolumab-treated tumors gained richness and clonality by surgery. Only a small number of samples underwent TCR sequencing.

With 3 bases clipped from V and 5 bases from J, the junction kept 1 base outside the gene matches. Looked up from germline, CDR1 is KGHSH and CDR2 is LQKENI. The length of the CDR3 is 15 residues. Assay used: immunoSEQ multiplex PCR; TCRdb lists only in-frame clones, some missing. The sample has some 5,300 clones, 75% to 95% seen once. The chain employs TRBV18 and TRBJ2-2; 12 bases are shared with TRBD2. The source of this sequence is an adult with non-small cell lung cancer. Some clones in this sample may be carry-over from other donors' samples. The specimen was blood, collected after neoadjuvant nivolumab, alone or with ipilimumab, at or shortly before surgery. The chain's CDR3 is CASSPGTSGTGELFF. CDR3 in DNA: TGTGCCAGCTCACCCGGGACTAGCGGGACCGGGGAGCTGTTTTTT.